The present T cell receptor beta chain was sequenced within a study of blood T cells in healthy people across ages. This clonotype was seen more than once but under ten times. A second about 7 to 12 cycle PCR used barcoded and J-beta primers. At least 2.5 million CDR3-containing paired-end reads were obtained per sample. TCRdb used MiXCR to reprocess the 5' RACE reads, holding one entry per CDR3 protein. There are 700,000 to 900,000 distinct CDR3 sequences in the sample; about 53% occur only once, and under 50% lies in the top ten. Germline assignment: CDR1 SGDLS and CDR2 YYNGEE. Losses at the gene ends were 2 bases for V and 0 bases for J; bases not matched to a gene: 5. The CDR3 has 16 amino acids.

The V call is TRBV9, the J call TRBJ2-1; 7 bases are shared with TRBD2. This sequence originates from a man older than 75 in good health. The source material was blood. The CDR3 is CASSVGGRSSYNEQFF. The CDR3 DNA is TGTGCCAGCAGCGTCGGCGGGAGAAGCTCCTACAATGAGCAGTTCTTC.